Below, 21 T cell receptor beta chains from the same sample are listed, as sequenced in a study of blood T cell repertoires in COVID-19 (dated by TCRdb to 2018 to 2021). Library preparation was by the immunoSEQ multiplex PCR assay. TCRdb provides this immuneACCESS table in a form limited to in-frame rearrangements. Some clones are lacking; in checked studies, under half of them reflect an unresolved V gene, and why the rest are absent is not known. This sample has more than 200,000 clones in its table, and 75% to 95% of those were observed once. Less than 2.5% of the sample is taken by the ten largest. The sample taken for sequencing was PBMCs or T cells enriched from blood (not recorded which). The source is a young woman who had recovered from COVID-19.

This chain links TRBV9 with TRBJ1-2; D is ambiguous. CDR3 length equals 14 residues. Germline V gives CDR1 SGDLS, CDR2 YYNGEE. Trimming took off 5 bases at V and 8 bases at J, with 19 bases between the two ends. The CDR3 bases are TGTGCCAGCAGTCGACGATCCACGGGAGAAGGCTACACCTTC. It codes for CASSRRSTGEGYTF.

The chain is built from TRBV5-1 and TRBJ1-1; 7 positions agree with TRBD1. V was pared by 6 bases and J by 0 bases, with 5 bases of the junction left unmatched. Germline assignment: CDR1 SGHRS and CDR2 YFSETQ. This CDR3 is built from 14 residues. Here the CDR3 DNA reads TGCGCCAGCACCGAAGGACAGGTGAACACTGAAGCTTTCTTT. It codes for CASTEGQVNTEAFF.

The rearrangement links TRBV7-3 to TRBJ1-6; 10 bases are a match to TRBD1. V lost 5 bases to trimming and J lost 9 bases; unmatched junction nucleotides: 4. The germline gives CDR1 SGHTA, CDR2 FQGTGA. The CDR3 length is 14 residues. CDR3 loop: CASSQGQGTSPLHF. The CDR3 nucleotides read TGTGCCAGCAGCCAGGGACAGGGGACTTCACCCCTCCACTTT.

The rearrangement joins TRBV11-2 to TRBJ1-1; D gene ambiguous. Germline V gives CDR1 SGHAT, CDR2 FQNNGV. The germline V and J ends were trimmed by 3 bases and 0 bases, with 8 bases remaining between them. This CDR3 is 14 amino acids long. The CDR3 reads CASSLTSMNTEAFF. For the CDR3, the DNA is TGTGCCAGCAGCTTGACATCTATGAACACTGAAGCTTTCTTT.

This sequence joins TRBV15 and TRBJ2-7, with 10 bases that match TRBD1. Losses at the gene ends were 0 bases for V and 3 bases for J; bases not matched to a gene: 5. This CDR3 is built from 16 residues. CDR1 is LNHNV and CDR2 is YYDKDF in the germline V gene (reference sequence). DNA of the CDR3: TGTGCCACCAGCAGAGATTTGGGACAGGGGCACTACGAGCAGTACTTC. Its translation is CATSRDLGQGHYEQYF.

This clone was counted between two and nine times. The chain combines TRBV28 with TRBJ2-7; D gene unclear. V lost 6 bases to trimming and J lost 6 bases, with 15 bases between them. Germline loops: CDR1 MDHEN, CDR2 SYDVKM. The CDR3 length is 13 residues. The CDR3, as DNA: TGTGCCAGCAGCCTCTCACCTACGCGCGAGCAGTACTTC. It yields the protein CASSLSPTREQYF.

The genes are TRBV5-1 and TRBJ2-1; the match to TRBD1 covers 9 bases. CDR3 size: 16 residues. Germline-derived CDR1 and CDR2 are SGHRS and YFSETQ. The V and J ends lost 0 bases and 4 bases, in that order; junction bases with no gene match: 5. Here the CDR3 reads CASSLAFGQGYNEQFF. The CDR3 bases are TGCGCCAGCAGCTTGGCCTTCGGACAGGGGTACAATGAGCAGTTCTTC.

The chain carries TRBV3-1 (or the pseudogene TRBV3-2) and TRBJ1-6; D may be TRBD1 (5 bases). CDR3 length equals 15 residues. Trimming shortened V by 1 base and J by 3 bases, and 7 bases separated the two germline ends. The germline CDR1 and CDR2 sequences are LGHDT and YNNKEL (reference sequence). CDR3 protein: CASSQVGGYNSPLHF. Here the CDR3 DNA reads TGTGCCAGCAGCCAAGTGGGGGGCTATAATTCACCCCTCCACTTT.

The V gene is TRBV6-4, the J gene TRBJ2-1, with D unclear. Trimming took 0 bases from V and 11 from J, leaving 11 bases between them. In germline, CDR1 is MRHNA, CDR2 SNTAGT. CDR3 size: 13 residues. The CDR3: CASSDSTLGKQFF. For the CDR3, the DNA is TGTGCCAGCAGTGACTCGACTTTAGGAAAGCAGTTCTTC.

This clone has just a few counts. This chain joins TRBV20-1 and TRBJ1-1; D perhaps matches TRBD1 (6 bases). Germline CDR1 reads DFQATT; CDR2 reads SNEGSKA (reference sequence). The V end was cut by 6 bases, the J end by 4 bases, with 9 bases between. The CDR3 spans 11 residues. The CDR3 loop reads CSAAGATEAFF. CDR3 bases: TGCAGTGCGGCAGGGGCCACTGAAGCTTTCTTT.

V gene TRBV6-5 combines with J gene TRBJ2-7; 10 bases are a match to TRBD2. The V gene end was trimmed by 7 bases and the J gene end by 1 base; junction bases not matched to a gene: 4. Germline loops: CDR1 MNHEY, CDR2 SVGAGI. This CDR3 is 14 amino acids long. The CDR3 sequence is CASTMTSGSYEQYF. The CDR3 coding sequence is TGTGCCAGCACCATGACTAGCGGGTCCTACGAGCAGTACTTC.

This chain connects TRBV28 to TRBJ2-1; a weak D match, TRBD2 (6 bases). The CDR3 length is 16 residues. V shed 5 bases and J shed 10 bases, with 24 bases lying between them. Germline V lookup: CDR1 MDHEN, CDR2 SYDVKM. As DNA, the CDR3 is TGTGCCAGCAGTCCCTCCCCAGGAGGGAGCAAGGAGGAGCAGTTCTTC. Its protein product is CASSPSPGGSKEEQFF.

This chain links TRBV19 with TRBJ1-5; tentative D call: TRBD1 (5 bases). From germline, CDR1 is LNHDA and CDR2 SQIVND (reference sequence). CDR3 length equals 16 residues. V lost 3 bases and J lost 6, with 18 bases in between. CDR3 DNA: TGTGCCAGTAGTATGGGTCGGGGGAGTGGCGGTCAGCCCCAGCATTTT. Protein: CASSMGRGSGGQPQHF.

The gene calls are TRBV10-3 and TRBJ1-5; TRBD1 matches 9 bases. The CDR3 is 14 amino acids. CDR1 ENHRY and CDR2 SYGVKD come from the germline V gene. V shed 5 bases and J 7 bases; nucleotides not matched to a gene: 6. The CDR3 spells CAISLGTGNQPQHF. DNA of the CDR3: TGTGCCATCAGTCTCGGGACAGGGAACCAGCCCCAGCATTTT.

The CDR3 protein is CASSLLVGANTEAFF. DNA for the CDR3: TGTGCCAGCAGCCTTCTTGTAGGAGCTAACACTGAAGCTTTCTTT. V is TRBV5-5 and J is TRBJ1-1, with D unclear. This CDR3 is built from 15 residues. In germline, CDR1 is SGHKS, CDR2 YYEKEE (reference sequence). The V end was cut by 4 bases, the J end by 2 bases, with 15 bases between.

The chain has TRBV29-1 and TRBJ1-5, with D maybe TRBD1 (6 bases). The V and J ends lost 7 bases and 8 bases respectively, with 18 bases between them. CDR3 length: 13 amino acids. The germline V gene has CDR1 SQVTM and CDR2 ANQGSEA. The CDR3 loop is CSGTGQPGEPQHF. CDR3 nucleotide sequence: TGCAGCGGTACCGGACAGCCTGGTGAGCCCCAGCATTTT.

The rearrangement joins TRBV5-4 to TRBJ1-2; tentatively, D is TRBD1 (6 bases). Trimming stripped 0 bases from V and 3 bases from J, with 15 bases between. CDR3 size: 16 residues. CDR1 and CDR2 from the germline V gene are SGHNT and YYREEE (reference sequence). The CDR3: CASSLGQVVSHYGYTF. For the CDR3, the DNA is TGTGCCAGCAGCTTGGGACAGGTGGTGTCTCACTATGGCTACACCTTC.

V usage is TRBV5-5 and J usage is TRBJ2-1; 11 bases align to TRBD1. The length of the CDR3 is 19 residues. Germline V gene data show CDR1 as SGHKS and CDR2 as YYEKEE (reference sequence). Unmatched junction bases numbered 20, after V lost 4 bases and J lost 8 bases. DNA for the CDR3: TGTGCCAGCAGCAGCGGTCCCGGGACAGGGGGGGTCATCGTGGATGAGCAGTTCTTC. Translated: CASSSGPGTGGVIVDEQFF.

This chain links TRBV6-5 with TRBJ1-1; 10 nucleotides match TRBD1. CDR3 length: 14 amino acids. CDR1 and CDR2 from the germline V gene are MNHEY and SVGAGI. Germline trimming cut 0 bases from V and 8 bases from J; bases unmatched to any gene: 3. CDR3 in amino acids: CASSYSRQGAEAFF. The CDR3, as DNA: TGTGCCAGCAGTTACTCCAGACAGGGGGCAGAAGCTTTCTTT.

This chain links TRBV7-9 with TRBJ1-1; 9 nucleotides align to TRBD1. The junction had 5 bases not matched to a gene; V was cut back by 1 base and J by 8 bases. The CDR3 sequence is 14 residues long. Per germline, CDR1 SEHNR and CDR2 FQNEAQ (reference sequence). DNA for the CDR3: TGTGCCAGCAGCTTAGAACCCGGGACAGGGGAAGCTTTCTTT. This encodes CASSLEPGTGEAFF.

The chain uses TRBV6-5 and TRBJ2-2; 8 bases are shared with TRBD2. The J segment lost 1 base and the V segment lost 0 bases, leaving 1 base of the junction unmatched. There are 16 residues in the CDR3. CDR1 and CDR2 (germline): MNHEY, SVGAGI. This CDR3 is CASSYSSGRNTGELFF. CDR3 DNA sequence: TGTGCCAGCAGTTACTCCAGCGGGAGGAACACCGGGGAGCTGTTTTTT.